These T cell receptor beta chains were read from a single sample in a study of STAT5B mutations in CD4+ large granular lymphocyte leukemia. The assay was immunoSEQ multiplex PCR, and TCRdb's table has in-frame clones only and misses some. The repertoire includes 30,000 to 40,000 clones, 69% of them detected once, and about 3% sits in the top ten. Sequences were obtained from CD4+ T cells from blood buffy coats. These receptors were collected from a human donor in good health. The CDR3 runs from the conserved cysteine through the conserved F or W. Each record gives: D gene, J gene, clone size, V gene, CDR3 protein, CDR3 DNA. A D gene is named only where the DNA matches it firmly. The listing skips clone size in some rows; elsewhere it reads once, few, many or a size class.

. TRBJ2-1 . TRBV5-1 CASSFPWTESNEQFF TGCGCCAGCAGCTTCCCCTGGACGGAAAGCAATGAGCAGTTCTTC
. TRBJ2-2 . TRBV5-1 CASSLGTSGELFF TGCGCCAGCAGCTTGGGGACCAGCGGGGAGCTGTTTTTT
. TRBJ2-3 . TRBV6-1 CASSEVGGGLGTDTQYF TGTGCCAGCAGTGAAGTAGGAGGGGGCTTGGGCACAGATACGCAGTATTTT
TRBD2 TRBJ2-5 . TRBV7-2 CASSPTSGGWETQYF TGTGCCAGCAGCCCAACTAGCGGGGGGTGGGAGACCCAGTACTTC
. TRBJ1-4 . TRBV30 CAWSVRGPGEKLFF TGTGCCTGGAGTGTCAGGGGCCCTGGTGAAAAACTGTTTTTT
TRBD1 TRBJ2-1 . TRBV2 CASSARTGSNEQFF TGTGCCAGCAGTGCCCGGACAGGGTCCAATGAGCAGTTCTTC
TRBD1 TRBJ1-6 once TRBV5-1 CASSFSVQGGNRGSPLHF TGCGCCAGCAGCTTTAGCGTCCAGGGGGGAAACCGAGGTTCACCCCTCCACTTT
TRBD1 TRBJ2-7 . TRBV2 CASRATGGEREQYF TGTGCCAGCAGGGCGACAGGGGGCGAACGCGAGCAGTACTTC
. TRBJ1-1 few TRBV19 CASSIPGNTEAFF TGTGCCAGTAGTATCCCAGGGAACACTGAAGCTTTCTTT
. TRBJ2-2 once TRBV5-4 CASSALTNRGDVGELFF TGTGCCAGCAGCGCCTTGACCAACCGTGGGGACGTCGGGGAGCTGTTTTTT
. TRBJ1-2 . TRBV12-5 CASGLSLSYGYTF TGTGCTAGTGGTTTGTCCCTTTCCTATGGCTACACCTTC
. TRBJ2-7 . TRBV9 CASSAGTMVAEQYF TGTGCCAGCAGCGCCGGGACAATGGTCGCGGAGCAGTACTTC
. TRBJ1-2 . TRBV29-1 CSVDGTGSTGGYGYTF TGCAGCGTTGACGGCACAGGGTCAACAGGAGGGTATGGCTACACCTTC
TRBD1 TRBJ2-1 . TRBV7-2 CASSPQQGTYNEQFF TGTGCCAGCAGCCCCCAACAGGGGACCTACAATGAGCAGTTCTTC
. TRBJ2-3 once TRBV5-4 CASSSATGDTQYF TGTGCCAGCAGCTCGGCGACGGGAGATACGCAGTATTTT
TRBD2 TRBJ2-3 few TRBV4-3 CASSLTSGDTQYF TGCGCCAGCAGTCTTACTAGCGGAGATACGCAGTATTTT
. TRBJ2-5 . TRBV5-6 CASSKGGLGETQYF TGTGCCAGCAGCAAGGGGGGACTGGGAGAGACCCAGTACTTC
TRBD1 TRBJ2-7 . TRBV10-3 CAISDLSGQTTYEQYF TGTGCCATCAGTGACTTATCGGGACAGACAACCTACGAGCAGTACTTC
. TRBJ1-2 . TRBV5-1 CASSLGGGNGYTF TGCGCCAGCAGCTTGGGAGGCGGAAATGGCTACACCTTC
TRBD1 TRBJ1-2 . TRBV5-1 CASSLAEPGQKGAHF TGCGCCAGCAGCTTGGCGGAACCGGGACAGAAAGGGGCCCACTTC
. TRBJ1-1 few TRBV6-5 CASSYSIWITEAFF TGTGCCAGCAGTTACTCGATCTGGATCACTGAAGCTTTCTTT
. TRBJ1-6 . TRBV30 CAWSVKSGAFHDSPLHF TGTGCCTGGAGTGTAAAATCCGGAGCTTTCCACGATTCACCCCTCCACTTT
. TRBJ1-1 few TRBV7-6 CASSLVEVGTIGTEAFF TGTGCCAGCAGCTTAGTGGAGGTGGGGACCATTGGCACTGAAGCTTTCTTT
TRBD1 TRBJ1-2 once TRBV28 CASSPPGQTYGYTF TGTGCCAGCAGTCCCCCGGGACAGACCTATGGCTACACCTTC
TRBD1 TRBJ1-6 . TRBV19 CASRTIDRVRNSPLHF TGTGCCAGTAGGACCATAGACAGGGTCCGGAATTCACCCCTCCACTTT
. TRBJ2-5 . TRBV7-9 CASSRRGAGAQYF TGTGCCAGCAGCCGTCGGGGGGCCGGGGCCCAGTACTTC
. TRBJ1-1 once TRBV5-1 CASSIQATPNTEAFF TGCGCCAGCAGCATACAGGCTACCCCGAACACTGAAGCTTTCTTT
. TRBJ2-7 . TRBV5-4 CASSTRTGAYEQYF TGTGCCAGCAGTACACGTACGGGGGCTTACGAGCAGTACTTC
. TRBJ1-6 few TRBV9 CASSVDSEASPLHF TGTGCCAGCAGCGTAGATAGTGAAGCTTCACCCCTCCACTTT
. TRBJ1-4 few TRBV7-2 CASSPNRVTNEKLFF TGTGCCAGCAGCCCCAACAGGGTAACTAATGAAAAACTGTTTTTT
. TRBJ1-2 . TRBV18 CASSPLDSNGYTF TGTGCCAGCTCACCACTGGACTCCAATGGCTACACCTTC
TRBD2 TRBJ2-1 . TRBV30 CAARGKRGYNEQFF TGTGCCGCCCGGGGGAAGCGGGGATACAATGAGCAGTTCTTC
. TRBJ1-2 . TRBV7-9 CASSRDKFYGYTF TGTGCCAGCAGCAGAGACAAGTTCTATGGCTACACCTTC
. TRBJ2-2 . TRBV9 CASRWGAGTGELFF TGTGCCAGCAGGTGGGGGGCGGGAACCGGGGAGCTGTTTTTT
. TRBJ2-3 . TRBV10-2 CASSGRHKGTSTDTQYF TGCGCCAGCAGTGGCCGGCACAAGGGAACCTCCACAGATACGCAGTATTTT
TRBD2 TRBJ2-1 . TRBV9 CASSVSGGLSYNEQFF TGTGCCAGCAGCGTCAGCGGGGGTCTCTCCTACAATGAGCAGTTCTTC
TRBD1 TRBJ1-4 few TRBV10-3 CAISTGQATNEKLFF TGTGCCATCTCGACGGGACAGGCAACTAATGAAAAACTGTTTTTT
. TRBJ2-5 . TRBV6-1 CASSEYVEGVRGQETQYF TGTGCCAGCAGTGAATACGTTGAGGGTGTGAGGGGTCAAGAGACCCAGTACTTC
. TRBJ2-1 . TRBV10-2 CASSEIVRYDNEQFF TGCGCCAGCAGTGAAATTGTGAGATATGACAATGAGCAGTTCTTC
. TRBJ1-4 . TRBV28 CASSFPRQDTHGKLFF TGTGCCAGCAGTTTCCCTAGACAGGATACGCATGGAAAACTGTTTTTT